Each of the 16 T cell receptor beta chains below was sequenced from the same sample in a study of CD8+CD57+ T cells in acquired aplastic anemia. The TCR beta profiling, which covered VDJ combination and CDR3 sequence, was carried out using genomic DNA as the template. Each CDR3 protein gets one entry after TCRdb re-called the reads with MiXCR. The sample carries about 200,000 distinct CDR3 sequences, about 62% recorded once. In patients chosen for sequencing, flow cytometry had shown CD8+CD57+ cell expansion. Input material: sorted CD4+, CD8+, or CD8+CD57+ T cells (not recorded which) from PBMCs. These receptors originate from a human donor with aplastic anemia.

The chain has TRBV19 and TRBJ2-6; D assignment may be TRBD1 or TRBD2 (5 bases each). CDR1 and CDR2 (germline): LNHDA, SQIVND (reference sequence). The CDR3 sequence is 17 residues long. Deletions cut 1 base from V and 4 bases from J, with 14 bases between. The CDR3 DNA follows: TGTGCCAGTAGTATAGGTATAGGGGAGAGCGGGGCCAACGTCCTGACTTTC. As protein: CASSIGIGESGANVLTF.

The CDR3 here is CASSVQTMGTDTQYF. The CDR3 region has the DNA TGTGCCAGCAGCGTACAAACGATGGGCACAGATACGCAGTATTTT. This chain joins TRBV9 and TRBJ2-3; D gene uncertain. Trimming pared 1 base from V and 1 base from J, leaving 10 bases between. The CDR3 length is 15 residues. Germline CDR1 reads SGDLS; CDR2 reads YYNGEE.

This clonotype showed up many times. This sequence joins TRBV7-9 and TRBJ2-1; D perhaps matches TRBD2 (6 bases). Germline V CDR1 and CDR2: SEHNR, FQNEAQ (reference sequence). CDR3 size: 15 residues. V was trimmed by 4 bases and J by 4 bases, leaving 14 bases between them. The CDR3 loop is CASSSTGTSYNEQFF. The CDR3, as DNA: TGTGCCAGCAGCTCGACCGGGACTTCGTACAATGAGCAGTTCTTC. The full variable domain, with the rest looked up from reference TRBV7-9 and TRBJ2-1, is DTGVSQNPRHKITKRGQNVTFRCDPISEHNRLYWYRQTLGQGPEFLTYFQNEAQLEKSRLLSDRFSAERPKGSFSTLEIQRTEQGDSAMYLCASSSTGTSYNEQFFGPGTRLTVL.

The CDR3 here is CASSNFGGGYEQYF. CDR3 sequence (DNA): TGTGCCAGTAGTAATTTCGGGGGTGGCTACGAGCAGTACTTC. J is TRBJ2-7 and V is TRBV19; possible D gene TRBD2, 6 bases. This CDR3 spans 14 amino acids. Looked up from germline, CDR1 is LNHDA and CDR2 is SQIVND (reference sequence). V lost 4 bases, J lost 3 bases, and 13 bases lay in between.

V usage is TRBV20-1 and J usage is TRBJ1-1; D is unclear. Germline lookup yields CDR1 DFQATT and CDR2 SNEGSKA (reference sequence). V was clipped by 3 bases and J by 0 bases, with 17 bases between them. The CDR3 has 16 amino acids. This CDR3 is CSASRRSSHVNTEAFF. DNA of the CDR3: TGCAGTGCTAGTCGCCGATCATCCCACGTGAACACTGAAGCTTTCTTT.

CDR3 amino acids: CASSLETGVEAFF. The CDR3 coding sequence is TGTGCCAGCAGCTTAGAAACGGGGGTTGAAGCTTTCTTT. This chain joins TRBV7-9 and TRBJ1-1, with TRBD1 as a possible D gene (5 bases). This CDR3 region has 13 residues. The V end was cut by 1 base, the J end by 7 bases, with 10 bases between. Germline-derived CDR1 and CDR2 are SEHNR and FQNEAQ (reference sequence).

This clonotype was seen only once. This chain joins TRBV5-1 and TRBJ1-6; D is uncertain. CDR1 is SGHRS, CDR2 YFSETQ, per germline. Trimming cost V 0 bases and J 6 bases, with 4 bases left between them. CDR3 length: 13 residues. The CDR3 reads CASSLGTNSPLHF. DNA for the CDR3: TGCGCCAGCAGCTTGGGGACTAATTCACCCCTCCACTTT.

V usage is TRBV7-9 and J usage is TRBJ2-1; either TRBD1 or TRBD2 may fit D (6 bases each). This CDR3 region has 15 residues. V was shortened by 5 bases and J by 2 bases, with 13 bases between the two germline ends. CDR1 and CDR2 (germline): SEHNR, FQNEAQ (reference sequence). The DNA of the CDR3 is TGTGCCAGCAGCCCCCCCGGGGGCGCCTACAATGAGCAGTTCTTC. Residues: CASSPPGGAYNEQFF.

The chain uses TRBV5-1 and TRBJ1-1; possible D gene TRBD1, 6 bases. V lost 5 bases, J lost 10 bases, and 24 bases lay in between. The CDR3 runs 15 residues. The germline CDR1 and CDR2 sequences are SGHRS and YFSETQ. The chain's CDR3 is CASRDTKQGTAGAFF. CDR3 coding DNA: TGCGCCAGCAGGGACACCAAACAGGGTACGGCTGGAGCTTTCTTT. Full variable domain (outside the CDR3, taken from reference TRBV5-1 and TRBJ1-1): KAGVTQTPRYLIKTRGQQVTLSCSPISGHRSVSWYQQTPGQGLQFLFEYFSETQRNKGNFPGRFSGRQFSNSRSEMNVSTLELGDSALYLCASRDTKQGTAGAFFGQGTRLTVV.

This sequence joins TRBV20-1 and TRBJ2-7; possible D gene TRBD1, 6 bases. This CDR3 is built from 12 residues. The V end was cut by 6 bases, the J end by 2 bases, with 11 bases between. The germline gives CDR1 DFQATT, CDR2 SNEGSKA (reference sequence). Here the CDR3 reads CSASTGPYEQYF. The CDR3 nucleotides are TGCAGTGCCAGTACAGGGCCCTACGAGCAGTACTTC.

The chain couples TRBV12-5 to TRBJ2-1; no firm D call. V was trimmed by 5 bases and J by 9 bases, leaving 11 bases between them. In germline, CDR1 is LGHNT, CDR2 FRNRAP. CDR3 size: 12 residues. CDR3 residues: CASGTVSGEQFF. In nucleotides, the CDR3 is TGTGCTAGTGGTACCGTATCGGGTGAGCAGTTCTTC.

V is TRBV9 and J is TRBJ2-2; the D gene is possibly TRBD2 (6 bases). CDR3 length equals 12 residues. Trimming shortened V by 3 bases and J by 7 bases, and 7 bases separated the two germline ends. The germline V gene encodes CDR1 SGDLS and CDR2 YYNGEE. The chain's CDR3 is CASSGLDGELFF. CDR3 coding DNA: TGTGCCAGCAGCGGACTAGACGGGGAGCTGTTTTTT.

The chain links TRBV24-1 to TRBJ1-4; the D gene is possibly TRBD1 (6 bases). V lost 4 bases to trimming and J lost 8 bases, with 13 bases between them. Per germline, CDR1 KGHDR and CDR2 SFDVKD. This CDR3 contains 14 residues. This CDR3 is CATSDSRTAEKLFF. As DNA, the CDR3 is TGTGCCACCAGTGACTCCAGGACAGCCGAAAAACTGTTTTTT.

This clonotype was detected a few times. The V call is TRBV7-3, the J call TRBJ2-1, with 8 bases that match TRBD2. Germline-derived CDR1 and CDR2 are SGHTA and FQGTGA. CDR3 length: 15 residues. Trimming at V came to 2 bases and at J to 2 bases, leaving 2 bases not matched to a gene. The CDR3 reads CASSLPGLAYNEQFF. The CDR3 DNA is TGTGCCAGCAGCTTACCGGGACTAGCCTACAATGAGCAGTTCTTC.

V and J are TRBV20-1 and TRBJ1-6, with D maybe TRBD1 (5 bases). V lost 4 bases, J lost 3 bases, and 19 bases lay in between. This CDR3 is 17 amino acids long. Germline-derived CDR1 and CDR2 are DFQATT and SNEGSKA (reference sequence). The CDR3: CSAKSPRTGYYNSPLHF. The DNA of the CDR3 is TGCAGTGCTAAATCTCCACGAACAGGCTACTATAATTCACCCCTCCACTTT.

The chain is built from TRBV19 and TRBJ1-2; tentative D call: TRBD1 (6 bases). This CDR3 is built from 13 residues. In germline, CDR1 is LNHDA, CDR2 SQIVND (reference sequence). Trimming took off 8 bases at V and 5 bases at J, with 15 bases between the two ends. CDR3 protein: CASGQTATYGYTF. CDR3 nucleotide sequence: TGTGCCAGTGGACAGACAGCGACTTATGGCTACACCTTC.